The rows below give T cell receptor beta chains drawn from one sample of a study of T cell repertoires in cytomegalovirus infection. The antigens these receptors bind are not known. Each CDR3 protein is one row after TCRdb ran MiXCR on the reads. The sample lists 75,000 to 95,000 distinct CDR3 sequences; more than 40% were seen once. The sequencing used CD8+ T cells from cultured PBMCs, collected from culture after CMV antigen stimulation. The receptor source for this set is a human donor in good health (CMV status not recorded). Some clones in this sample may be carry-over from other donors' samples. CDR3s include the opening cysteine and the closing phenylalanine or tryptophan. The D gene is left open where the match is weak. Clone size is not always given. Where it is, it says once, few, many or a class for expanded clones.

j_gene: TRBJ2-2
v_gene: TRBV7-2
abundance: NA
d_gene: NA
CDR3nt: TGTGCCAGCGGGACCGGGGAGCTGTTTTTT
CDR3aa: CASGTGELFF

j_gene: TRBJ2-1
v_gene: TRBV4-2
abundance: NA
d_gene: NA
CDR3nt: TGTGCCAGCAGCCAAGGACGAGCGGGTTTCCTTGGAGAGCAGTTCTTC
CDR3aa: CASSQGRAGFLGEQFF

j_gene: TRBJ2-7
v_gene: TRBV29-1
abundance: NA
d_gene: NA
CDR3nt: TGCAGCGTTGAGGCAGGGGAGGGATACGAGCAGTACTTC
CDR3aa: CSVEAGEGYEQYF

j_gene: TRBJ2-7
v_gene: TRBV7-8
abundance: many
d_gene: NA
CDR3nt: TGTGCCAGCAGCTCGGACCACCCTGGCTACGAGCAGTACTTC
CDR3aa: CASSSDHPGYEQYF

j_gene: TRBJ2-7
v_gene: TRBV29-1
abundance: few
d_gene: NA
CDR3nt: TGCAGCGTTACCGGGGACTCCTACGAGCAGTACTTC
CDR3aa: CSVTGDSYEQYF

j_gene: TRBJ1-2
v_gene: TRBV5-1
abundance: NA
d_gene: NA
CDR3nt: TGCGCCAGCAGCTTGATTCGGGGGACATTAAACTATGGCTACACCTTC
CDR3aa: CASSLIRGTLNYGYTF

j_gene: TRBJ1-4
v_gene: TRBV6-1
abundance: NA
d_gene: NA
CDR3nt: TGTGCCAGCAGTGAAGTAGGCGGGAATGATGAAAAACTGTTTTTT
CDR3aa: CASSEVGGNDEKLFF

j_gene: TRBJ1-6
v_gene: TRBV7-3
abundance: NA
d_gene: NA
CDR3nt: TGTGCCAGCAGCTTGGCGGGGGGAAGTTCACCCCTCCACTTT
CDR3aa: CASSLAGGSSPLHF

j_gene: TRBJ2-7
v_gene: TRBV7-9
abundance: few
d_gene: NA
CDR3nt: TGTGCCAGCAGCTTAGCCCTAGGAATGGGACGCACCTACGAGCAGTACTTC
CDR3aa: CASSLALGMGRTYEQYF

j_gene: TRBJ2-5
v_gene: TRBV7-9
abundance: NA
d_gene: NA
CDR3nt: TGTGCCAGCAGCTCAATTAATCACAGGGGAGGCGAGACCCAGTACTTC
CDR3aa: CASSSINHRGGETQYF

j_gene: TRBJ1-5
v_gene: TRBV19
abundance: NA
d_gene: NA
CDR3nt: TGTGCCAGTAGTACCCCAGGGCGATCGGGGGATCAGCCCCAGCATTTT
CDR3aa: CASSTPGRSGDQPQHF

j_gene: TRBJ2-1
v_gene: TRBV9
abundance: NA
d_gene: NA
CDR3nt: TGTGCCAGCCGCCCCGGCGGGGCGAGCTCCTACAATGAGCAGTTCTTC
CDR3aa: CASRPGGASSYNEQFF

j_gene: TRBJ2-7
v_gene: TRBV7-2
abundance: NA
d_gene: TRBD2
CDR3nt: TGTGCCAGCAGCTCCCTAAGGTCGGGACTAGCGGGAGCATTAACCTACGAGCAGTACTTC
CDR3aa: CASSSLRSGLAGALTYEQYF

j_gene: TRBJ2-5
v_gene: TRBV7-4
abundance: NA
d_gene: NA
CDR3nt: TGTGCCAGCAGCTTAGAGGGAGTTCAAGAGACCCAGTACTTC
CDR3aa: CASSLEGVQETQYF

j_gene: TRBJ1-5
v_gene: TRBV7-3
abundance: few
d_gene: TRBD1
CDR3nt: TGTGCCAGCAGCTCCAAAGGACAGGGTGCTTATAGCAATCAGCCCCAGCATTTT
CDR3aa: CASSSKGQGAYSNQPQHF

j_gene: TRBJ2-7
v_gene: TRBV7-6
abundance: few
d_gene: NA
CDR3nt: TGTGCCAGCAGCTCAGGGGTTCTCTACGAGCAGTACTTC
CDR3aa: CASSSGVLYEQYF

j_gene: TRBJ1-5
v_gene: TRBV12-3/TRBV12-4
abundance: few
d_gene: NA
CDR3nt: TGTGCCAGCGCCCCCGGGAGGGGTGAACCTAGCAATCAGCCCCAGCATTTT
CDR3aa: CASAPGRGEPSNQPQHF

j_gene: TRBJ2-3
v_gene: TRBV7-4
abundance: NA
d_gene: NA
CDR3nt: TGTGCCAGCAGCTTATATCAGGGCGGTAGCACAGATACGCAGTATTTT
CDR3aa: CASSLYQGGSTDTQYF

j_gene: TRBJ2-1
v_gene: TRBV12-3/TRBV12-4
abundance: few
d_gene: TRBD1
CDR3nt: TGTGCCAGCAGTTTACGGCAGGGGGCCAATGAGCAGTTCTTC
CDR3aa: CASSLRQGANEQFF

j_gene: TRBJ1-1
v_gene: TRBV20-1
abundance: NA
d_gene: NA
CDR3nt: TGCAGTGCTAGAGATCCAGGGGCGAACACTGAAGCTTTCTTT
CDR3aa: CSARDPGANTEAFF

j_gene: TRBJ2-5
v_gene: TRBV13
abundance: NA
d_gene: NA
CDR3nt: TGTGCCAGCAGCTCCGCTGTCGGACAGGGAGGGGAGACCCAGTACTTC
CDR3aa: CASSSAVGQGGETQYF

j_gene: TRBJ2-7
v_gene: TRBV11-2
abundance: NA
d_gene: TRBD2
CDR3nt: TGTGCCAGCAGCTTAGGACTAGCGTTCTCCTACGAGCAGTACTTC
CDR3aa: CASSLGLAFSYEQYF

j_gene: TRBJ1-1
v_gene: TRBV27
abundance: NA
d_gene: NA
CDR3nt: TGTGCCAGCAGTTCTCTAATAGGCAGGGGTTTGGACACTGAAGCTTTCTTT
CDR3aa: CASSSLIGRGLDTEAFF

j_gene: TRBJ1-6
v_gene: TRBV11-2
abundance: few
d_gene: TRBD1
CDR3nt: TGTGCCAGCAGCTTAGGGACAGGGTCCCCATCACCCCTCCACTTT
CDR3aa: CASSLGTGSPSPLHF

j_gene: TRBJ2-5
v_gene: TRBV27
abundance: once
d_gene: NA
CDR3nt: TGTGCCAGCAGTTTCGTCGGGGAAGAGACCCAGTACTTC
CDR3aa: CASSFVGEETQYF

j_gene: TRBJ1-1
v_gene: TRBV12-5
abundance: few
d_gene: TRBD1
CDR3nt: TGTGCTAGTGGTCCAGGGGGCACTGAAGCTTTCTTT
CDR3aa: CASGPGGTEAFF

j_gene: TRBJ2-1
v_gene: TRBV19
abundance: few
d_gene: TRBD1
CDR3nt: TGTGCCAGTAGTATGTTCCCGGGACAGGGGGCGAAAAATGAGCAGTTCTTC
CDR3aa: CASSMFPGQGAKNEQFF

j_gene: TRBJ2-5
v_gene: TRBV29-1
abundance: few
d_gene: TRBD2
CDR3nt: TGCAGCGTCTGGACTAGCGGAGGCCAAGAGACCCAGTACTTC
CDR3aa: CSVWTSGGQETQYF